The rows below give T cell receptor beta chains drawn from one sample of a study of cytotoxic CD8 clonotypes in ibrutinib-treated CLL. Sequencing was performed with immunoSEQ multiplex PCR; in TCRdb, only in-frame clones are kept and a portion is missing. The sample yields 110,000 to 150,000 clones, about 80% seen once. This material consisted of PBMCs, taken after 24 months of ibrutinib treatment. The receptors stem from a human donor with chronic lymphocytic leukemia. The CDR3 runs from the conserved cysteine through the conserved F or W. D genes are given only for firm matches. Not all rows give a size; the values are once, few, many and, for expanded clones, a class.

V gene: TRBV25-1; D gene: TRBD1; clone size: few; J gene: TRBJ1-2; CDR3 protein: CASSVPGQGARGYTF; CDR3 DNA: TGTGCCAGCAGCGTACCGGGACAGGGGGCTCGTGGCTACACCTTC
V gene: TRBV21-1; D gene: NA; clone size: NA; J gene: TRBJ2-5; CDR3 protein: CASSKAGAGETQYF; CDR3 DNA: TGTGCCAGCAGCAAAGCGGGGGCTGGGGAGACCCAGTACTTC
V gene: TRBV25-1; D gene: NA; clone size: NA; J gene: TRBJ2-3; CDR3 protein: CASRQQGTDTQYF; CDR3 DNA: TGTGCCAGCAGGCAACAGGGCACAGATACGCAGTATTTT
V gene: TRBV19; D gene: NA; clone size: NA; J gene: TRBJ1-4; CDR3 protein: CASSPSDRLNEKLFF; CDR3 DNA: TGTGCCAGTAGTCCGAGCGACAGGCTTAATGAAAAACTGTTTTTT
V gene: TRBV9; D gene: NA; clone size: once; J gene: TRBJ1-3; CDR3 protein: CASSVGTGWANTIYF; CDR3 DNA: TGTGCCAGCAGCGTAGGAACAGGGTGGGCAAACACCATATATTTT
V gene: TRBV10-3; D gene: NA; clone size: many; J gene: TRBJ2-1; CDR3 protein: CAIRGEVGQFF; CDR3 DNA: TGTGCCATCAGGGGGGAGGTTGGGCAGTTCTTC
V gene: TRBV6-1; D gene: NA; clone size: few; J gene: TRBJ1-3; CDR3 protein: CASSEWWTRGNTIYF; CDR3 DNA: TGTGCCAGCAGTGAATGGTGGACACGTGGAAACACCATATATTTT
V gene: TRBV19; D gene: NA; clone size: NA; J gene: TRBJ2-2; CDR3 protein: CASRPIRGHTGELFF; CDR3 DNA: TGTGCCAGTAGACCCATCCGGGGCCACACCGGGGAGCTGTTTTTT
V gene: TRBV4-2; D gene: NA; clone size: NA; J gene: TRBJ1-2; CDR3 protein: CASSHRGGQSYGYTF; CDR3 DNA: TGTGCCAGCAGCCACCGCGGGGGGCAGTCCTATGGCTACACCTTC
V gene: TRBV6-5; D gene: NA; clone size: NA; J gene: TRBJ2-7; CDR3 protein: CASSYSGGPYEQYF; CDR3 DNA: TGTGCCAGCAGTTACTCTGGGGGGCCCTACGAGCAGTACTTC
V gene: TRBV4-1; D gene: NA; clone size: NA; J gene: TRBJ2-7; CDR3 protein: CASSPEPSYEQYF; CDR3 DNA: TGCGCCAGCAGCCCGGAGCCCTCCTACGAGCAGTACTTC
V gene: TRBV27; D gene: NA; clone size: NA; J gene: TRBJ2-7; CDR3 protein: CASSLRGTVGYEQYF; CDR3 DNA: TGTGCCAGCAGTTTAAGAGGGACTGTGGGCTACGAGCAGTACTTC
V gene: TRBV19; D gene: TRBD2; clone size: NA; J gene: TRBJ2-3; CDR3 protein: CASSMTSGGKSTDTQYF; CDR3 DNA: TGTGCCAGTAGTATGACTAGCGGGGGAAAAAGCACAGATACGCAGTATTTT
V gene: TRBV7-2; D gene: NA; clone size: NA; J gene: TRBJ2-3; CDR3 protein: CASSPAASVSGTDTQYF; CDR3 DNA: TGTGCCAGCAGCCCCGCGGCCTCAGTCAGCGGCACAGATACGCAGTATTTT
V gene: TRBV7-2; D gene: NA; clone size: NA; J gene: TRBJ2-1; CDR3 protein: CASSLVRPGEQFF; CDR3 DNA: TGTGCCAGCAGCTTAGTCCGGCCGGGTGAGCAGTTCTTC
V gene: TRBV5-4; D gene: NA; clone size: NA; J gene: TRBJ1-2; CDR3 protein: CASSLGEARGYTF; CDR3 DNA: TGTGCCAGCAGCTTGGGGGAAGCACGTGGCTACACCTTC
V gene: TRBV6-1; D gene: TRBD1; clone size: NA; J gene: TRBJ1-1; CDR3 protein: CASSDTGTGRGWGTEAFF; CDR3 DNA: TGTGCCAGCAGTGATACCGGGACAGGGAGAGGTTGGGGCACTGAAGCTTTCTTT
V gene: TRBV6-6; D gene: NA; clone size: few; J gene: TRBJ1-3; CDR3 protein: CASSYGQGGNTIYF; CDR3 DNA: TGTGCCAGCAGTTACGGGCAGGGGGGAAACACCATATATTTT
V gene: TRBV18; D gene: NA; clone size: NA; J gene: TRBJ2-1; CDR3 protein: CASSPLRNEQFF; CDR3 DNA: TGTGCCAGCTCACCACTCCGGAACGAGCAGTTCTTC
V gene: TRBV18; D gene: TRBD2; clone size: NA; J gene: TRBJ2-1; CDR3 protein: CASSPLGLAGVNNEQFF; CDR3 DNA: TGTGCCAGCTCACCGCTGGGACTAGCGGGCGTCAACAATGAGCAGTTCTTC
V gene: TRBV5-4; D gene: NA; clone size: many; J gene: TRBJ1-1; CDR3 protein: CASSLRGVGVVTEAFF; CDR3 DNA: TGTGCCAGCAGCTTGCGGGGAGTGGGGGTAGTCACTGAAGCTTTCTTT
V gene: TRBV4-2; D gene: NA; clone size: NA; J gene: TRBJ2-7; CDR3 protein: CASSQGEGWGEQYF; CDR3 DNA: TGTGCCAGCAGCCAAGGGGAAGGGTGGGGGGAGCAGTACTTC
V gene: TRBV5-6; D gene: NA; clone size: NA; J gene: TRBJ2-7; CDR3 protein: CASSLGISYEQYF; CDR3 DNA: TGTGCCAGCAGCTTGGGGATCTCCTACGAGCAGTACTTC
V gene: TRBV30; D gene: TRBD1; clone size: once; J gene: TRBJ1-2; CDR3 protein: CAWSSPGQATRGYGYTF; CDR3 DNA: TGTGCCTGGAGTTCCCCGGGACAGGCTACCCGGGGCTATGGCTACACCTTC
V gene: TRBV28; D gene: NA; clone size: NA; J gene: TRBJ2-7; CDR3 protein: CASSLVAGSLEQYF; CDR3 DNA: TGTGCCAGCAGTTTAGTGGCAGGCTCCTTGGAGCAGTACTTC
V gene: TRBV6-1; D gene: TRBD1; clone size: NA; J gene: TRBJ1-4; CDR3 protein: CASSARTGIEKLFF; CDR3 DNA: TGTGCCAGCAGTGCAAGGACAGGGATTGAAAAACTGTTTTTT
V gene: TRBV7-8; D gene: NA; clone size: NA; J gene: TRBJ2-7; CDR3 protein: CASSLRGAPYEQYF; CDR3 DNA: TGTGCCAGCAGCTTACGGGGAGCGCCCTACGAGCAGTACTTC
V gene: TRBV5-1; D gene: TRBD1; clone size: few; J gene: TRBJ1-5; CDR3 protein: CASSMDGQGNQPQHF; CDR3 DNA: TGCGCCAGCAGCATGGATGGACAGGGGAATCAGCCCCAGCATTTT
V gene: TRBV28; D gene: TRBD1; clone size: NA; J gene: TRBJ1-5; CDR3 protein: CASSPGTGGGPQHF; CDR3 DNA: TGTGCCAGCAGCCCCGGGACAGGGGGCGGGCCCCAGCATTTT
V gene: TRBV7-2; D gene: NA; clone size: NA; J gene: TRBJ2-5; CDR3 protein: CASSSTGTRQETQYF; CDR3 DNA: TGTGCCAGCAGTTCGACCGGGACGCGTCAGGAGACCCAGTACTTC
V gene: TRBV30; D gene: NA; clone size: NA; J gene: TRBJ2-7; CDR3 protein: CAWRRGRSYEQYF; CDR3 DNA: TGTGCCTGGAGAAGGGGAAGGTCCTACGAGCAGTACTTC